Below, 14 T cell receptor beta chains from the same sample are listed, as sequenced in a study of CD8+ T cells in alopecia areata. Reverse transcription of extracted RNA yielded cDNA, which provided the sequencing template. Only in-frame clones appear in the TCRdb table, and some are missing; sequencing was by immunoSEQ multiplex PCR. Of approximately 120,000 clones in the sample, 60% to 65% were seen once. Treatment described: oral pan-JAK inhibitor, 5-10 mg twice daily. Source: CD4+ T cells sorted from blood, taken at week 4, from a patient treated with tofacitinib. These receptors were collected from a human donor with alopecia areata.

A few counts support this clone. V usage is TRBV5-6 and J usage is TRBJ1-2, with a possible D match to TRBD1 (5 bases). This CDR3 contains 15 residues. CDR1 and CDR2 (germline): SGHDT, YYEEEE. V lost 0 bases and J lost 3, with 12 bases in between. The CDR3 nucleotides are TGTGCCAGCAGCTTGGCGGGGGTAGTATACTATGGCTACACCTTC. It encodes CASSLAGVVYYGYTF. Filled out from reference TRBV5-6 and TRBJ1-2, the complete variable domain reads DAGVTQSPTHLIKTRGQQVTLRCSPKSGHDTVSWYQQALGQGPQFIFQYYEEEERQRGNFPDRFSGHQFPNYSSELNVNALLLGDSALYLCASSLAGVVYYGYTFGSGTRLTVV.

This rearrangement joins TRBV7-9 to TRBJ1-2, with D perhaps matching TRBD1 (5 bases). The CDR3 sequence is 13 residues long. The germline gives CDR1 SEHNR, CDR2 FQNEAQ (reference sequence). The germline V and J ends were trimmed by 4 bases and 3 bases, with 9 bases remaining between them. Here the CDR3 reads CASSSTEDYGYTF. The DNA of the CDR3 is TGTGCCAGCAGCTCGACAGAAGACTATGGCTACACCTTC.

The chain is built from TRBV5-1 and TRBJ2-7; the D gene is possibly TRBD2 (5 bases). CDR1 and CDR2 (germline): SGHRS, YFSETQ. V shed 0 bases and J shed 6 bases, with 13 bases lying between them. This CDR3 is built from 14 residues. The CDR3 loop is CASSLEEGTIEQYF. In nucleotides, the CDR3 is TGCGCCAGCAGCTTGGAAGAGGGTACCATCGAGCAGTACTTC.

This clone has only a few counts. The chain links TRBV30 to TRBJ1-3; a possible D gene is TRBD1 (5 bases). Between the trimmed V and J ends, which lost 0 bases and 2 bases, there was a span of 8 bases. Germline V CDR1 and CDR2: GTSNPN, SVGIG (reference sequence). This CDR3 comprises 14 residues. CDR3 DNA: TGTGCCTGGAGTGTGGCAGGGACTGGAAACACCATATATTTT. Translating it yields CAWSVAGTGNTIYF.

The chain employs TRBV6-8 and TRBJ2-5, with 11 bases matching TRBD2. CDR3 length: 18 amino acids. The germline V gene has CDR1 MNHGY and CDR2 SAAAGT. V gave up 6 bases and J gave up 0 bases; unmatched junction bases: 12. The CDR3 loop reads CASRPTGLAGGHQETQYF. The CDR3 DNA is TGTGCCAGCAGACCCACGGGGCTAGCGGGGGGACACCAAGAGACCCAGTACTTC.

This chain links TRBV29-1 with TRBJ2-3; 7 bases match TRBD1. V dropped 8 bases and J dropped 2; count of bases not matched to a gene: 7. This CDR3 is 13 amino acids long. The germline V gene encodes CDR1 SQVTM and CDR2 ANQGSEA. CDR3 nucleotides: TGCAGCCTGGGACAGATGGCCACAGATACGCAGTATTTT. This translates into CSLGQMATDTQYF.

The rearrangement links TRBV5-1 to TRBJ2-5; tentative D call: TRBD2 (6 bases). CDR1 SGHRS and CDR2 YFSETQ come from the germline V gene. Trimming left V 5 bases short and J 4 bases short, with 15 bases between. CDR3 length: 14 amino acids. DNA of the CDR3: TGCGCCAGCAGAAGTCAGGGAGGTGGAGAGACCCAGTACTTC. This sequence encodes CASRSQGGGETQYF.

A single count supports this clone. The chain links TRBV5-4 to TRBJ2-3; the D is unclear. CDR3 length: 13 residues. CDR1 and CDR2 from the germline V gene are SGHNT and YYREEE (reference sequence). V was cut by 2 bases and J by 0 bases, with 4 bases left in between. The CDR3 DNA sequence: TGTGCCAGCAGCTTAGCCAGCACAGATACGCAGTATTTT. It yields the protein CASSLASTDTQYF.

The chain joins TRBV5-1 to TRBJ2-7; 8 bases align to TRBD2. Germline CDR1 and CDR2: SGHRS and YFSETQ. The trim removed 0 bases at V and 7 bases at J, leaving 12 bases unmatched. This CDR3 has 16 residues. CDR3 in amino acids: CASSLGTSGGPGEQYF. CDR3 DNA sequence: TGCGCCAGCAGCTTGGGGACCAGCGGGGGCCCTGGGGAGCAGTACTTC.

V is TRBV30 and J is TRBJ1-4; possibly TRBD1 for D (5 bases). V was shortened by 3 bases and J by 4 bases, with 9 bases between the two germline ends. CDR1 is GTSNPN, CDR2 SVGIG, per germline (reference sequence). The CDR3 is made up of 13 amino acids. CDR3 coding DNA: TGTGCCTGGAGGGGGCCTGGTAATGAAAAACTGTTTTTT. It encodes CAWRGPGNEKLFF.

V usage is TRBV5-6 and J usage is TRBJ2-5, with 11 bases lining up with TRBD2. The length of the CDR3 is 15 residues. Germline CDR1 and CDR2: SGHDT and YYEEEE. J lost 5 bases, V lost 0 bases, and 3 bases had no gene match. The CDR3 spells CASSLALAGVETQYF. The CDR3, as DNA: TGTGCCAGCAGCTTGGCACTAGCGGGAGTGGAGACCCAGTACTTC.

The CDR3 nucleotides read TGCAGCGTGAGCCTCCGGGACAGAGCCCAAGAGACCCAGTACTTC. This translates into CSVSLRDRAQETQYF. The rearrangement links TRBV29-1 to TRBJ2-5; 7 bases map to TRBD1. The CDR3 runs to 15 residues. The germline CDR1 and CDR2 sequences are SQVTM and ANQGSEA. V trimming: 6 bases; J trimming: 1 base; junction bases outside the gene matches: 11. The full variable domain, rest sourced from reference TRBV29-1 and TRBJ2-5, is SAVISQKPSRDICQRGTSLTIQCQVDSQVTMMFWYRQQPGQSLTLIATANQGSEATYESGFVIDKFPISRPNLTFSTLTVSNMSPEDSSIYLCSVSLRDRAQETQYFGPGTRLLVL.

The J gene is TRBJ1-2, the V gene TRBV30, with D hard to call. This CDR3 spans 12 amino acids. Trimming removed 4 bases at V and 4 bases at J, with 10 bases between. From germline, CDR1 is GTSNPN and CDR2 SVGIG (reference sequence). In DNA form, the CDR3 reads TGTGCCTGGACAGTGACACCCTATGGCTACACCTTC. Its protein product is CAWTVTPYGYTF. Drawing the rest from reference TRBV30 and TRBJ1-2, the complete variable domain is SQTIHQWPATLVQPVGSPLSLECTVEGTSNPNLYWYRQAAGRGLQLLFYSVGIGQISSEVPQNLSASRPQDRQFILSSKKLLLSDSGFYLCAWTVTPYGYTFGSGTRLTVV.

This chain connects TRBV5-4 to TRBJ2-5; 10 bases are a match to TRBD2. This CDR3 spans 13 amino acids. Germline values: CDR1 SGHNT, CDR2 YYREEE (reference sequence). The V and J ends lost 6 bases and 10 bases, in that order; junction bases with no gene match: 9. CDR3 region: CASKSGRANYQYF. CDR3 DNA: TGTGCCAGCAAAAGCGGGAGGGCAAATTACCAGTACTTC. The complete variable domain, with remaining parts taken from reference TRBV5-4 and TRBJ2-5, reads ETGVTQSPTHLIKTRGQQVTLRCSSQSGHNTVSWYQQALGQGPQFIFQYYREEENGRGNFPPRFSGLQFPNYSSELNVNALELDDSALYLCASKSGRANYQYFGPGTRLLVL.